The entry below gives a single TCR beta chain sequence along with its context. The sample originates from a study of T cells after posttransplantation cyclophosphamide. Generated by immunoSEQ multiplex PCR, the TCRdb table keeps only in-frame clones and is missing some. The sample contains some 61,000 clones, around 93% of which appear only once. The receptor was isolated from a woman between 25 and 40 years old in good health and a related stem cell transplant donor. The source material was PBMCs.

The CDR3 DNA follows: TGTGCCAGCAGCGCCGGGACGGTGAGCACAGATACGCAGTATTTT. Protein sequence: CASSAGTVSTDTQYF. The V and J genes are TRBV9 and TRBJ2-3, with D tentatively TRBD1 or TRBD2 (5 bases each). CDR3 length: 15 residues. Germline-derived CDR1 and CDR2 are SGDLS and YYNGEE. V was shortened by 3 bases and J by 0 bases, with 11 bases between the two germline ends.